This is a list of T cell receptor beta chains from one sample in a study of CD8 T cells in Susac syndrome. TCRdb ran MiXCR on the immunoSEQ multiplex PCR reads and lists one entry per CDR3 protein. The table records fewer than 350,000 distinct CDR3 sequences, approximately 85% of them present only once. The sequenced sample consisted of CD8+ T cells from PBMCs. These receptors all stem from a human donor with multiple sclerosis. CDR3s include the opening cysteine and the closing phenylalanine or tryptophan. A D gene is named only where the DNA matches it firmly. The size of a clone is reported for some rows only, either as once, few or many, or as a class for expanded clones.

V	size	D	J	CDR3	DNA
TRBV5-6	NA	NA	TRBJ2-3	CASSSRDWEQYF	TGTGCCAGCAGCTCCCGGGACTGGGAGCAGTATTTT
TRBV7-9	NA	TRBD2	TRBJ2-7	CASSLDPLSGRFEQYF	TGTGCCAGCAGCTTAGACCCCTTAAGCGGGAGATTCGAGCAGTACTTC
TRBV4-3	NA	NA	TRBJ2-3	CASSQDTGPDTQYF	TGCGCCAGCAGCCAAGATACAGGGCCAGATACGCAGTATTTT
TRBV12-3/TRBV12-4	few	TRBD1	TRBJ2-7	CASSWDRGYEQYF	TGTGCCAGCAGTTGGGACAGGGGTTACGAGCAGTACTTC
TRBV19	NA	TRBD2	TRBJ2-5	CASNQAGGGGPQETQYF	TGTGCCAGTAACCAGGCGGGAGGAGGTGGTCCGCAAGAGACCCAGTACTTC
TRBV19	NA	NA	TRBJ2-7	CASSIYGSSYEQYF	TGTGCCAGTAGTATATACGGGAGCTCCTACGAGCAGTACTTC
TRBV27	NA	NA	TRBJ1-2	CASRDSSTEGYTF	TGTGCCAGCAGAGACAGCTCTACGGAGGGCTACACCTTC
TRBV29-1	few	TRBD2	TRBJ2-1	CSVELAGGNYNEQFF	TGCAGCGTTGAATTAGCGGGAGGGAACTACAATGAGCAGTTCTTC
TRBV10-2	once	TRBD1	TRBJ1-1	CASSDNRGTEAFF	TGCGCCAGCAGTGACAACAGGGGCACTGAAGCTTTCTTT
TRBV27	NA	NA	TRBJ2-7	CASSPGLTSYEQYF	TGTGCCAGCAGTCCCGGACTGACTAGCTACGAGCAGTACTTC
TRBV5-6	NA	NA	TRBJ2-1	CASSANLRGDEQFF	TGTGCCAGCAGCGCTAATCTCAGGGGTGATGAGCAGTTCTTC
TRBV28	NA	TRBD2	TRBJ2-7	CASNGGASYEQYF	TGTGCCAGCAACGGGGGGGCCTCCTACGAGCAGTACTTC
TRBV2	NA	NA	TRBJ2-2	CASSEGLGVNGELFF	TGTGCCAGCAGTGAGGGCCTGGGGGTTAACGGGGAGCTGTTTTTT
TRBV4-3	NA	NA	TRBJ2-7	CASSQEQGQGYEQYF	TGCGCCAGCAGCCAAGAACAGGGTCAGGGATACGAGCAGTACTTC
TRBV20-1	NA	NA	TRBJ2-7	CSARDRRGYEQYF	TGCAGTGCTAGAGATCGCAGGGGCTACGAGCAGTACTTC